This TCR beta chain originates from a study of regulatory T cells in long-lasting Graves disease. Across the study: In persistent Graves' disease, antithyroid drugs had been taken for over 5 years and TSH receptor antibodies stayed positive.

Study-wide results and limits: New patients shared more than 750 public clonotypes, fewer than the roughly 2,500 shared by persistent patients.

Regarding this clonotype: Antigen: not known. This sequence may be a read error, since a much larger clone differs from it by one base.

Noted time point: persistent/refractory GD, antithyroid drugs over 5 years with positive TRAb. The TCR library used RNA extracted from PBMCs. Building the TCR beta libraries relied on iRepertoire HTBI primers, and CDR3 regions underwent Arm-PCR. TCRdb recomputed calls from the multiplex PCR reads with MiXCR, one row per CDR3 protein. Among a few hundred thousand distinct CDR3 sequences, roughly 24% were seen once, and the ten largest hold about 27%. Trimming shortened V by 4 bases and J by 11 bases, and 14 bases separated the two germline ends. Germline assignment: CDR1 MNHEY and CDR2 SVGAGI. The CDR3 spans 12 residues.

The source is a woman aged 40 to 50 with Graves disease. V usage is TRBV6-5 and J usage is TRBJ1-1; the D is unclear. The sample consisted of peripheral blood mononuclear cells (PBMCs), taken when the disease was refractory, from a patient treated with antithyroid drugs. CDR3 sequence: CASSFPRIWAFF. The CDR3 DNA reads as TGTGCCAGCAGTTTTCCGAGGATTTGGGCTTTCTTT.